This section outlines one TCR beta chain sequence together with its context. J was trimmed by 1 base and V by 4 bases; bases with no gene match: 9. The germline CDR1 and CDR2 sequences are SGHTA and FQGNSA. CDR3 size: 17 residues. Profiled with immunoSEQ multiplex PCR; TCRdb holds only in-frame clones, not every one. The sample lists over 85,000 clones, about 82% occurring once. This record belongs to a study of blood T cell repertoires in COVID-19. This sequence was found in a man aged 45-65 years with acute or convalescent COVID-19. The rearrangement links TRBV7-2 to TRBJ2-4; 8 positions match TRBD1. The sample taken for sequencing was peripheral blood. The CDR3 is CASSSKLDRAAKNIQYF. DNA of the CDR3: TGTGCCAGCAGCTCGAAGTTGGACAGGGCGGCCAAAAACATTCAGTACTTC.